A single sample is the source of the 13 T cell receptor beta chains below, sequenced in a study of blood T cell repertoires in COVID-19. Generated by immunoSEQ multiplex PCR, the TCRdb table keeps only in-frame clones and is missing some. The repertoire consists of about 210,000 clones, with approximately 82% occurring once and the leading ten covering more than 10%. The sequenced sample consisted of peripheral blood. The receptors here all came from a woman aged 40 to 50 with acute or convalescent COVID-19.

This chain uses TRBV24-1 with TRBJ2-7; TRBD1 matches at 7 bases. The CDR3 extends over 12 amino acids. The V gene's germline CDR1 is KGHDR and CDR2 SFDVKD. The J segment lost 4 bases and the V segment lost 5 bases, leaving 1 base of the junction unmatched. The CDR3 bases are TGTGCCACCAGTGGACAGGGTTACGAGCAGTACTTC. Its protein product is CATSGQGYEQYF.

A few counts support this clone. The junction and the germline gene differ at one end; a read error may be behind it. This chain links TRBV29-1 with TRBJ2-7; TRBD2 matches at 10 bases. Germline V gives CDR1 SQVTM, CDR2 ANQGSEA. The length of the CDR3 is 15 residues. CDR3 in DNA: TGCAGCGTCGAAGGACTAGCGGTTAGACCCTACGAGCAGTACTTC. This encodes CSVEGLAVRPYEQYF.

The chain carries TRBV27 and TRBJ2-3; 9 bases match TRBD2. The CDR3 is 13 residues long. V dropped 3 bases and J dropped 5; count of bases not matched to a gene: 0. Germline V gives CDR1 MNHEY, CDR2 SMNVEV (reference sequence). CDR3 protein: CASSFSGGDTQYF. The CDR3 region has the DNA TGTGCCAGCAGTTTTAGCGGGGGAGATACGCAGTATTTT.

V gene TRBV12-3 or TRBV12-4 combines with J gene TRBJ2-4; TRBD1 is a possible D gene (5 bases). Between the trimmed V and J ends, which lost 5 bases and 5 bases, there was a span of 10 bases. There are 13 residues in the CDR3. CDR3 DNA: TGTGCCAGCAGTCGTCAGGGCGAAAACATTCAGTACTTC. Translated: CASSRQGENIQYF.

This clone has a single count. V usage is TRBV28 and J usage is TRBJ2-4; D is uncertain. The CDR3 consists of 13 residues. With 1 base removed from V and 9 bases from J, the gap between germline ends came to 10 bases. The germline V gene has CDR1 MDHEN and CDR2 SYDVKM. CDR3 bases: TGTGCCAGCAGTTTATCCCCGGAGTTCATTCAGTACTTC. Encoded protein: CASSLSPEFIQYF.

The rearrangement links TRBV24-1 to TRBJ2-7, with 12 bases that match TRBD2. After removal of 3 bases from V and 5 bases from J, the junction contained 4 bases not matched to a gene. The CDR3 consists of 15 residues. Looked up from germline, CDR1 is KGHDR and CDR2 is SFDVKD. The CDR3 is CATSDATSGSHEQYF. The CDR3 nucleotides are TGTGCCACCAGTGATGCGACTAGCGGGAGTCACGAGCAGTACTTC.

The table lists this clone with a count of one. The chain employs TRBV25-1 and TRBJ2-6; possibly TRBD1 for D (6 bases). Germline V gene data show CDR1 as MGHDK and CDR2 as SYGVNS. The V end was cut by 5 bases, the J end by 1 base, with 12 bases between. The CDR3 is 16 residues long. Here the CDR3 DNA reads TGTGCCAGCAGTCGGACAGATCTGTCTGGGGCCAACGTCCTGACTTTC. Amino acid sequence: CASSRTDLSGANVLTF.

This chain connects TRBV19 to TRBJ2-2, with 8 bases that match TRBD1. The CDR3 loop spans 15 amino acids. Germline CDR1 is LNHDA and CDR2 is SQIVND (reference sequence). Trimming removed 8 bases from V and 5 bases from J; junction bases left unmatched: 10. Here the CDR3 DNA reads TGTGCCAGTCGAAGGACAGGGACGGGGACCGGGGAGCTGTTTTTT. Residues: CASRRTGTGTGELFF.

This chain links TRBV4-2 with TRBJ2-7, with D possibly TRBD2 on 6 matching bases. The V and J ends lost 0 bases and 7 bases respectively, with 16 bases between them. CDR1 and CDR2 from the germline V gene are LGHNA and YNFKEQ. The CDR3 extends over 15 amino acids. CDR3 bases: TGTGCCAGCAGCCAAGACGGAGGTGGGGGGACGGAGCAGTACTTC. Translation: CASSQDGGGGTEQYF.

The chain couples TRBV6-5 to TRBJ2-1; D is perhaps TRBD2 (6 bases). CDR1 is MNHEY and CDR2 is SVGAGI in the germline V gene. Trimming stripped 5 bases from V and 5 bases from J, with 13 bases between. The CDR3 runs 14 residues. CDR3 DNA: TGTGCCAGCAGTAGATTCCGGGAGAACAATGAGCAGTTCTTC. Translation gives CASSRFRENNEQFF.

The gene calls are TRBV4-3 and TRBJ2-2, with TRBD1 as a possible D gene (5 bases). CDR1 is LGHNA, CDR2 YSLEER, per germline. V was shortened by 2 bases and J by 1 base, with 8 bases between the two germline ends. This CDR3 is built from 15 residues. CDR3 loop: CASSQLTENTGELFF. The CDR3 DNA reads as TGCGCCAGCAGCCAATTGACAGAGAACACCGGGGAGCTGTTTTTT.

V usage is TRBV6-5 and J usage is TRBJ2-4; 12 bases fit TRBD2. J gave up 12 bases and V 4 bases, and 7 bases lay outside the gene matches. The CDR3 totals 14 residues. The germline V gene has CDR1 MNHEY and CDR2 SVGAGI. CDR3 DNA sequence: TGTGCCAGCAGTTCACTAGCGGGAGGAACCAATCAGTACTTC. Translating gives CASSSLAGGTNQYF.

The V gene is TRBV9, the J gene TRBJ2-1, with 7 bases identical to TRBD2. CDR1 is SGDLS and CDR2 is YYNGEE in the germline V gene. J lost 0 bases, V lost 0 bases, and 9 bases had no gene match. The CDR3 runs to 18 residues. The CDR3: CASSVGFGGGLSYNEQFF. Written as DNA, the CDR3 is TGTGCCAGCAGCGTAGGCTTCGGCGGGGGTCTCTCCTACAATGAGCAGTTCTTC.